This T cell receptor beta chain was identified in a study of T cell responses to AZD1222 COVID-19 vaccine. Concerning this clone itself: Its antigen is currently unknown.

Study outcomes and limitations: No day 14 peak samples; only post-peak repertoires were characterized. Epitopes outside B.1.351 and B.1.1.7 mutated regions reportedly drew nearly half of spike TCRs. The study found vaccine-associated CD4 TCRs spanning spike, dominant at 160-218 and 743-854.

The data were produced by immunoSEQ multiplex PCR, yet TCRdb's version contains in-frame clones alone and is incomplete. The sample includes roughly 180,000 clones, roughly 94% seen only once; the top ten take under 2%. Pooled samples include second doses given at about 4 or 12 weeks. Trimming took off 1 base at V and 9 bases at J, with 12 bases between the two ends. Germline CDR1 is SGHTA and CDR2 is FQGNSA. The CDR3 loop spans 14 amino acids. V and J are TRBV7-2 and TRBJ1-4, with D uncertain. The starting material was peripheral blood, obtained 28 days after the second AZD1222 dose. This receptor was obtained from an adult who received the AZD1222 COVID-19 vaccine. The CDR3: CASSLDPYPQKLFF. CDR3 DNA: TGTGCCAGCAGCTTAGATCCTTACCCCCAAAAACTGTTTTTT.